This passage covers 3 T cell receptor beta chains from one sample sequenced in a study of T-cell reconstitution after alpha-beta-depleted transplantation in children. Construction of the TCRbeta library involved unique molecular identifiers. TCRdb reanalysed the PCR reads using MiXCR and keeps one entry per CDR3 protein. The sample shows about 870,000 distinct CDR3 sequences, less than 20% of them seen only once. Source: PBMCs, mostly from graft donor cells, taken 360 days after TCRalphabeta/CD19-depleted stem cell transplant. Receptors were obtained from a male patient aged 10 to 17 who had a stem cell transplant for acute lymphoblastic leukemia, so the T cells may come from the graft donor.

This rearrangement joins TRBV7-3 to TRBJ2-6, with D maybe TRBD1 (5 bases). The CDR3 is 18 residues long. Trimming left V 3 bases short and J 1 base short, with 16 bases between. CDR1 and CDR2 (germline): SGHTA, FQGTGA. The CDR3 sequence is CASSFLRAGPSGANVLTF. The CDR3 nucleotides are TGTGCCAGCAGCTTCCTCAGGGCAGGCCCATCTGGGGCCAACGTCCTGACTTTC. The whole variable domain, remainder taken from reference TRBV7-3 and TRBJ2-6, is GAGVSQTPSNKVTEKGKYVELRCDPISGHTALYWYRQSLGQGPEFLIYFQGTGAADDSGLPNDRFFAVRPEGSVSTLKIQRTERGDSAVYLCASSFLRAGPSGANVLTFGAGSRLTVL.

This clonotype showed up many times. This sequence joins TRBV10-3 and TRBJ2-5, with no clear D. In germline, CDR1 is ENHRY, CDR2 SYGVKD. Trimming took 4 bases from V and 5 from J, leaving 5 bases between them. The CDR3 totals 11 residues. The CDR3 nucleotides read TGTGCCATCAGTGTTTGTGAGACCCAGTACTTC. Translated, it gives CAISVCETQYF.

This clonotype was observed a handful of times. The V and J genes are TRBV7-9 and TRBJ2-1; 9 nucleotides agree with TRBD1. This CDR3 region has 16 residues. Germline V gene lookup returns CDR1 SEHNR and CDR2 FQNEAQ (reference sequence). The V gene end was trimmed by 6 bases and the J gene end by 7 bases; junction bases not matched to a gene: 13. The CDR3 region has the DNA TGTGCCAGCAGTCACCTGGGGACAGGGAGGATGAATGAGCAGTTCTTC. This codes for CASSHLGTGRMNEQFF.